This section outlines one T cell receptor (beta chain) sequence together with its context. This sample was taken from a study of blood T cell repertoires in COVID-19. V was clipped by 4 bases and J by 13 bases; unmatched bases: 17. The CDR3 totals 16 residues. Germline loops: CDR1 SGHRS, CDR2 YFSETQ. Original processing methods: Amplification of reference gene primers was used by the study to estimate nucleated cell counts. This table comes from immunoSEQ multiplex PCR, and its TCRdb copy is limited to in-frame clones, with some not included. V and J calls plus clone size are reproduced from that table; the DNA served to infer D and trimming. The profile shows a few hundred thousand clones, around 87% of them singletons.

Sequencing used PBMCs or T cells enriched from blood (not recorded which). The chain couples TRBV5-1 to TRBJ1-6; 7 bases fit TRBD1. The sequence was collected from a man aged 25-45 years in a cohort exposed to, infected with or recovered from COVID-19 (not recorded which). Here the CDR3 DNA reads TGCGCCAGCAGCGCGGGTCCGGGACAGATCTTCGTGCCCCTCCACTTT. Translated, it gives CASSAGPGQIFVPLHF.